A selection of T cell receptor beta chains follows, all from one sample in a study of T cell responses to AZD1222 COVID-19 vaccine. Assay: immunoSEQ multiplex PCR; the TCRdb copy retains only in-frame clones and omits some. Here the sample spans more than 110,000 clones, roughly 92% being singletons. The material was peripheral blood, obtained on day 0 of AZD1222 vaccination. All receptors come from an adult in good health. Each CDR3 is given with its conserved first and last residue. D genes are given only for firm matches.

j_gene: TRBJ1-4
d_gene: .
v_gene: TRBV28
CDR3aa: CASRQQGGKLFF

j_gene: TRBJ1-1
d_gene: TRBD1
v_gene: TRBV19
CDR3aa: CASSPSRDRGVVAFF

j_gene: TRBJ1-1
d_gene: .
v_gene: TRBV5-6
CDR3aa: CASSLLKRDNTEAFF

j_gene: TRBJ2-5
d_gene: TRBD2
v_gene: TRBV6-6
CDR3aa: CASSLLAGQETQYF

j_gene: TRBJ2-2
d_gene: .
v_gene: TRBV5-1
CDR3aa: CASSLDSLNTGELFF

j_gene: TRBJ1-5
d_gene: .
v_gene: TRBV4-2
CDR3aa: CASSQDSLSNQPQHF

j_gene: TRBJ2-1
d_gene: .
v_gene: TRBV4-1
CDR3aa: CASSQSQALGNEQFF

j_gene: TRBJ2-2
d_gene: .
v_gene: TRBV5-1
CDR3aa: CARPEGTLNTGELFF

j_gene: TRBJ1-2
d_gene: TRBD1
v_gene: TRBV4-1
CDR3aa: CASSQVATGEGLHGYTF

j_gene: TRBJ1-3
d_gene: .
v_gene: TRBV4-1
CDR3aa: CASSQVQGSSGNTIYF

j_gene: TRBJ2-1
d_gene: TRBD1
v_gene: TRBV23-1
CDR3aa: CASSQYKGQGEFF

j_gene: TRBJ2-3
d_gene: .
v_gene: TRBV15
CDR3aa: CATSRDPPGSASLDTQYF

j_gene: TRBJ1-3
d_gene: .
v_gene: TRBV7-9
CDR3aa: CASSQRDLRDTIYF

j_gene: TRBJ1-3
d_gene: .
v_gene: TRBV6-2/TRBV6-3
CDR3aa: CASSPYRLRNTIYF

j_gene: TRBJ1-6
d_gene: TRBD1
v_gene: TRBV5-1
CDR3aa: CASSLAWDRVSPLHF

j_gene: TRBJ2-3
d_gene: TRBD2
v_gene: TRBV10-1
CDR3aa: CASSESGLAGLTDTQYF